These 18 T cell receptor beta chains came from one sample sequenced in a study of vaccination and CD4 T cells after COVID-19. Sequenced with the Oncomine TCR Beta short-read assay was DNA taken from cultured CD4+ T cells. Scientists extracted genomic DNA from CD4+ T cells grown in culture. Via MiXCR, TCRdb re-called the PCR reads, giving one row per CDR3 protein. The repertoire holds some 7,600 distinct CDR3 sequences, with over 25% as singletons. These receptors have no identified antigens. Sample treatment: approximately 11-day PBMC culture with coronavirus spike peptide pools or control peptides (ViraFEST assay). The unexposed donor gave CD4+ T cells before the COVID-19 pandemic (2011-2018). Sequencing input: CD4+ T cells from blood, cultured in vitro. Source of these receptors: a human donor in good health.

This clonotype was counted only a few times. The CDR3 loop is CASSYKGGVTEAFF. The DNA for the CDR3 is TGTGCCAGCAGCTACAAGGGGGGAGTCACTGAAGCTTTCTTT. This chain joins TRBV27 and TRBJ1-1; TRBD1 might be the D (6 bases). CDR3 length: 14 residues. Looked up from germline, CDR1 is MNHEY and CDR2 is SMNVEV (reference sequence). V lost 6 bases and J lost 4, with 15 bases in between.

The rearrangement links TRBV29-1 to TRBJ1-1; D possibly corresponds to TRBD1 (5 bases). Germline lookup yields CDR1 SQVTM and CDR2 ANQGSEA. CDR3 size: 14 residues. Trimming cost V 7 bases and J 1 base, with 16 bases left between them. CDR3 bases: TGCAGCGCGGGACCCCCGGATGGGAACACTGAAGCTTTCTTT. Translating it yields CSAGPPDGNTEAFF.

The chain employs TRBV28 and TRBJ1-5; 7 bases match TRBD1. Losses at the gene ends were 5 bases for V and 2 bases for J; bases not matched to a gene: 12. In germline, CDR1 is MDHEN, CDR2 SYDVKM. This CDR3 contains 17 residues. CDR3 in amino acids: CASSVWDSERGNQPQHF. The CDR3 DNA reads as TGTGCCAGCAGTGTCTGGGACAGTGAGAGAGGCAATCAGCCCCAGCATTTT. The variable domain in full, with the rest retrieved from reference TRBV28 and TRBJ1-5, is DVKVTQSSRYLVKRTGEKVFLECVQDMDHENMFWYRQDPGLGLRLIYFSYDVKMKEKGDIPEGYSVSREKKERFSLILESASTNQTSMYLCASSVWDSERGNQPQHFGDGTRLSIL.

The chain links TRBV7-8 to TRBJ1-3; 9 bases agree with TRBD1. Germline assignment: CDR1 SGHVS and CDR2 FQNEAQ. The CDR3 has 14 amino acids. After removal of 2 bases from V and 9 bases from J, the junction contained 5 bases not matched to a gene. The DNA for the CDR3 is TGTGCCAGCAGCTTAAGGACAGGGGTAACCACCATATATTTT. Translating it yields CASSLRTGVTTIYF.

This chain uses TRBV6-2 or TRBV6-3 with TRBJ2-5, with TRBD1 as a possible D gene (5 bases). With 6 bases removed from V and 5 bases from J, the gap between germline ends came to 16 bases. The CDR3 is 14 residues long. The germline CDR1 and CDR2 sequences are MNHEY and SVGEGT. CDR3 in DNA: TGTGCCAGCAGACCTCAGGGTCTCGCGGAGACCCAGTACTTC. Translation: CASRPQGLAETQYF.

The chain carries TRBV27 and TRBJ2-2; unclear D gene. CDR1 MNHEY and CDR2 SMNVEV come from the germline V gene (reference sequence). V was clipped by 6 bases and J by 0 bases, with 11 bases between them. There are 15 residues in the CDR3. The CDR3 region has the DNA TGTGCCAGCAGCCTCTACCCCCCGAACACCGGGGAGCTGTTTTTT. As protein: CASSLYPPNTGELFF.

The V call is TRBV28, the J call TRBJ2-2; 8 bases match TRBD1. CDR1 MDHEN and CDR2 SYDVKM come from the germline V gene. The CDR3 covers 15 residues. With 2 bases clipped from V and 6 bases from J, the junction kept 5 bases outside the gene matches. The CDR3 reads CASSLAGGLAGELFF. The CDR3 coding sequence is TGTGCCAGCAGTTTAGCAGGGGGCCTAGCCGGGGAGCTGTTTTTT.

The gene calls are TRBV4-1 and TRBJ2-7; a possible D gene is TRBD2 (6 bases). CDR3 size: 15 residues. In germline, CDR1 is MGHRA, CDR2 YSYEKL. V dropped 1 base and J dropped 7 bases, with 17 bases sitting between them. CDR3 DNA: TGCGCCAGCAGCCAAGTAATTAGCGGTAGCCTGGAGCAGTACTTC. Translation gives CASSQVISGSLEQYF.

This clonotype has more than one count but fewer than ten. The rearrangement joins TRBV6-2 or TRBV6-3 to TRBJ2-1; D is tentatively TRBD1 or TRBD2 (5 bases each). CDR1 and CDR2 (germline): MNHEY, SVGEGT. This CDR3 has 14 amino acids. With 6 bases removed from V and 4 bases from J, the gap between germline ends came to 13 bases. CDR3 bases: TGTGCCAGCAGGTACAGTGGGGGATACAATGAGCAGTTCTTC. It translates to CASRYSGGYNEQFF.

This clonotype was found a few times. V usage is TRBV7-9 and J usage is TRBJ2-3, with 11 positions matching TRBD1. With 4 bases clipped from V and 9 bases from J, the junction kept 9 bases outside the gene matches. From germline, CDR1 is SEHNR and CDR2 FQNEAQ (reference sequence). This CDR3 spans 15 amino acids. This CDR3 is CASSYGTGGSGTQYF. CDR3 nucleotides: TGTGCCAGCAGCTACGGGACAGGGGGGTCAGGGACGCAGTATTTT.

This sequence joins TRBV27 and TRBJ2-7; no clear D gene. Germline lookup yields CDR1 MNHEY and CDR2 SMNVEV (reference sequence). Between the trimmed V and J ends, which lost 4 bases and 0 bases, there was a span of 16 bases. The length of the CDR3 is 16 residues. The CDR3 coding sequence is TGTGCCAGCAGTTCCCCGGCCAATGCCAGCTCCTACGAGCAGTACTTC. Translating gives CASSSPANASSYEQYF.

This chain connects TRBV30 to TRBJ2-3; unclear D gene. Trimming cost V 0 bases and J 4 bases, with 8 bases left between them. The CDR3 contains 13 residues. The V gene's germline CDR1 is GTSNPN and CDR2 SVGIG (reference sequence). CDR3 DNA: TGTGCCTGGAGTGTAAGGAGTCCAGATACGCAGTATTTT. Translated, it gives CAWSVRSPDTQYF.

As concerns this clonotype: A junction boundary mismatches the germline segment, possibly from a read error. This chain joins TRBV9 and TRBJ1-1; D ambiguous. The germline CDR1 and CDR2 sequences are SGDLS and YYNGEE. CDR3 length equals 15 residues. The CDR3 nucleotides read TGTGCCAGCAGCGTAAATCCGCAGCTGAACACTGAAACTTTCTTT. This translates into CASSVNPQLNTETFF. Using reference TRBV9 and TRBJ1-1 for the parts outside the CDR3, the full variable domain is DSGVTQTPKHLITATGQRVTLRCSPRSGDLSVYWYQQSLDQGLQFLIQYYNGEERAKGNILERFSAQQFPDLHSELNLSSLELGDSALYFCASSVNPQLNTETFFGQGTRLTVV.

This clonotype was found a few times. The chain couples TRBV19 to TRBJ1-1; D unclear. This CDR3 region has 13 residues. Germline CDR1 reads LNHDA; CDR2 reads SQIVND (reference sequence). The V and J ends lost 5 bases and 2 bases respectively, with 9 bases between them. CDR3 in DNA: TGTGCCAGTAGTTTGGACCGAAACACTGAAGCTTTCTTT. Translated, it gives CASSLDRNTEAFF.

Notes on this clonotype: At one boundary the junction diverges from the germline segment, which might be a read error. The chain couples TRBV27 to TRBJ2-7, with 7 positions matching TRBD2. The V gene's germline CDR1 is MNHEY and CDR2 SMNVEV (reference sequence). CDR3 length equals 17 residues. The CDR3 DNA reads as TGTACCAGCAGTCTCTGGGGTAGCGGGCCTCGCTCCTACGAGCAGTACTTC. Its protein is CTSSLWGSGPRSYEQYF.

The chain is built from TRBV28 and TRBJ2-7; 7 bases align to TRBD2. Germline V gene data show CDR1 as MDHEN and CDR2 as SYDVKM. The CDR3 covers 15 residues. After removal of 2 bases from V and 3 bases from J, the junction contained 7 bases not matched to a gene. The CDR3 DNA is TGTGCCAGCAGTTTAACGGGGGAGGGGCACTACGAGCAGTACTTC. This gives the protein CASSLTGEGHYEQYF.

This clonotype turned up a few times. The rearrangement joins TRBV6-2 or TRBV6-3 to TRBJ1-2; D perhaps matches TRBD1 (6 bases). This CDR3 has 14 residues. The V gene's germline CDR1 is MNHEY and CDR2 SVGEGT. V lost 2 bases to trimming and J lost 2 bases, with 9 bases between them. The CDR3 region has the DNA TGTGCCAGCAGTTACGGGGGGCTGAACTATGGCTACACCTTC. Its translation: CASSYGGLNYGYTF.

This clonotype was counted between two and nine times. J is TRBJ1-5 and V is TRBV18; 9 nucleotides match TRBD1. CDR1 is KGHSH, CDR2 LQKENI, per germline. This CDR3 spans 16 amino acids. V lost 4 bases to trimming and J lost 9 bases; unmatched junction nucleotides: 13. CDR3 in amino acids: CASSLDGTGTGRPQHF. CDR3 DNA: TGTGCCAGCTCACTGGACGGGACAGGGACCGGGAGGCCCCAGCATTTT.